The clone carrying this TCR beta chain was seen a few times. Its cognate antigen is unknown. This sample was included in a study of cytomegalovirus exposure and HLA in healthy donors. Regarding the study as a whole: Apart from CMV serostatus, no immune exposure information was available. Trimming of TCR beta V- and J-genes showed a link, identified in a later analysis, to a missense DCLRE1C variant.

The primer mix had 60 Vbeta and 13 Jbeta primers. Here immunoSEQ multiplex PCR was the method, and the copy in TCRdb shows in-frame clones only, minus some. The data show 200,000 to 250,000 clones, around 80% seen once. This receptor was identified in a woman aged 35 to 49 in good health and CMV-seronegative. Sequenced material: PBMCs.

The CDR3 sequence is CATSRDGRVGEKLFF. The CDR3 region has the DNA TGTGCCACCAGCAGAGATGGCAGGGTGGGTGAAAAACTGTTTTTT. The J gene is TRBJ1-4, the V gene TRBV15, with D possibly TRBD1 on 5 matching bases. V dropped 0 bases and J dropped 7 bases, with 12 bases sitting between them. Germline-derived CDR1 and CDR2 are LNHNV and YYDKDF (reference sequence). The CDR3 is made up of 15 amino acids.